This entry concerns a single TCR beta chain. V lost 1 base and J lost 4, with 14 bases in between. Germline V gene lookup returns CDR1 MDHEN and CDR2 SYDVKM. The CDR3 runs 17 residues. Measured with immunoSEQ multiplex PCR; TCRdb has only the in-frame clones, and not every one. This table has 300,000 or so clones, roughly 84% appearing once. The record originates from a study of blood T cell repertoires in COVID-19. Sequences were obtained from peripheral blood. The sequence came from a man between 50 and 59 years old with active or convalescent COVID-19. The J gene is TRBJ2-6, the V gene TRBV28; weak D call: TRBD1 (6 bases). Written as DNA, the CDR3 is TGTGCCAGCAGTTTATCCCCCACAGGGTCAGGGGCCAACGTCCTGACTTTC. It yields the protein CASSLSPTGSGANVLTF.